This T cell receptor beta chain was observed in a study of early T cells in non-severe SARS-CoV-2 infection. Study-wide background: Chains from this unsorted whole-blood bulk RNA could not be paired.

TCRdb redid the calling of the 5' RACE reads with MiXCR, one entry per CDR3 protein. The repertoire includes under 70,000 distinct CDR3 sequences, around 5.7% of them detected once, and about 3.6% sits in the top ten. General study results and limits: Anti-spike CD8 responses were favored in VDJdb matching, and private and CD4 specificities were missed.

With regard to this clonotype: The antigen is undetermined.

This receptor was taken from an adult who was a healthcare worker with PCR-confirmed SARS-CoV-2 infection or an uninfected control (not recorded which). The sequencing here drew on whole blood, taken at baseline.

The CDR3: CASRTATGETDTQYF. The CDR3 nucleotides are TGCGCCAGCAGAACCGCGACAGGGGAAACAGATACGCAGTATTTT. V gene TRBV5-1 combines with J gene TRBJ2-3, with TRBD1 matching over 8 bases. CDR1 is SGHRS and CDR2 is YFSETQ in the germline V gene. The CDR3 has 15 residues. After removal of 5 bases from V and 3 bases from J, the junction contained 8 bases not matched to a gene.